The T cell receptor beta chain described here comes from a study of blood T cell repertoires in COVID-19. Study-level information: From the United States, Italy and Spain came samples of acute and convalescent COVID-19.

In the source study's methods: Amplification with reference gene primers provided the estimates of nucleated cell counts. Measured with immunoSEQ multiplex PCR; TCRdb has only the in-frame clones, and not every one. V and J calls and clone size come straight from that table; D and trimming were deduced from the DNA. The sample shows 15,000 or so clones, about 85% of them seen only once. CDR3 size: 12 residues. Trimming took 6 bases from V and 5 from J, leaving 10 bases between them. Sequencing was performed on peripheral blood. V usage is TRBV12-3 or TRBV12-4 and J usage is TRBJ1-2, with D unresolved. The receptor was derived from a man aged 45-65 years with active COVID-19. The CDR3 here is CASSPGFYGYTF. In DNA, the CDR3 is TGTGCCAGCAGCCCAGGCTTTTATGGCTACACCTTC.